Described below is a single T cell receptor beta chain sequence and its context. Here immunoSEQ multiplex PCR was the method, and the copy in TCRdb shows in-frame clones only, minus some. The sample has a few hundred thousand clones, around 92% seen once. These data originate in a study of blood T cell repertoires in COVID-19. Germline V CDR1 and CDR2: SGHNT, YYREEE (reference sequence). With 4 bases clipped from V and 13 bases from J, the junction kept 14 bases outside the gene matches. The CDR3 totals 16 residues. The sample taken for sequencing was peripheral blood. This clonotype was sampled from a person aged 18-35 years with COVID-19, enrolled during active disease. J is TRBJ1-6 and V is TRBV5-4; 10 bases fit TRBD1. The CDR3 nucleotides read TGTGCCAGCAGCAATCCCGGGACAGGGGCTCAGAGTCCCCTCCACTTT. This gives the protein CASSNPGTGAQSPLHF. Supplemented by reference TRBV5-4 and TRBJ1-6, the full variable domain reads ETGVTQSPTHLIKTRGQQVTLRCSSQSGHNTVSWYQQALGQGPQFIFQYYREEENGRGNFPPRFSGLQFPNYSSELNVNALELDDSALYLCASSNPGTGAQSPLHFGNGTRLTVT.